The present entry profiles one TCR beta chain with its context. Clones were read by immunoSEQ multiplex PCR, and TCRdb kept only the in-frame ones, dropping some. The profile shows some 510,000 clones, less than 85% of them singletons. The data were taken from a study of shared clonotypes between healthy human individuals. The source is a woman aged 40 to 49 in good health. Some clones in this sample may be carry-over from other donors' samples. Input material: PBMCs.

The CDR3 DNA reads TGCAGCGTATCCCCGGGACAGCAAATCTACGAGCAGTACTTC. This encodes CSVSPGQQIYEQYF. V and J are TRBV29-1 and TRBJ2-7; 7 bases map to TRBD1. The length of the CDR3 is 14 residues. Germline V gene sequence: CDR1 SQVTM, CDR2 ANQGSEA. The J segment lost 3 bases and the V segment lost 6 bases, leaving 11 bases of the junction unmatched.